The 26 T cell receptor beta chains below come from one sample, sequenced in a study of blood T cell repertoires in COVID-19. Sequencing used immunoSEQ multiplex PCR; TCRdb keeps in-frame clones, though not all of them. Of fewer than 450,000 clones detected, over 80% appear once; the ten largest clones hold about 6.3%. Sequencing was carried out using peripheral blood. These receptors originate from a woman between 50 and 59 years old with COVID-19, enrolled during active disease.

This clone occurred once. The V and J genes are TRBV7-3 and TRBJ2-4, with a weak D call TRBD2 (6 bases). This CDR3 is built from 16 residues. Trimming took off 4 bases at V and 0 bases at J, with 13 bases between the two ends. The V gene's germline CDR1 is SGHTA and CDR2 FQGTGA. The CDR3 here is CASSSQRVQAKNIQYF. The CDR3 region has the DNA TGTGCCAGCAGCTCGCAGCGGGTCCAAGCCAAAAACATTCAGTACTTC.

The chain links TRBV21-1 to TRBJ2-3; the table's D call, TRBD2, has no DNA check behind it. TRBV21-1 is a documented pseudogene. This CDR3 is built from 16 residues. CDR3 bases: TGTGCCAGCACCGGACTAGCGGGAGGGCCAACAGATACGCAGTATTTT. As protein: CASTGLAGGPTDTQYF.

The rearrangement uses TRBV7-9 and TRBJ2-5; TRBD1 agrees at 7 bases. The CDR3 totals 15 residues. Looked up from germline, CDR1 is SEHNR and CDR2 is FQNEAQ (reference sequence). V gave up 1 base and J gave up 1 base; unmatched junction bases: 3. The CDR3: CASSLGDRVQETQYF. CDR3 DNA sequence: TGTGCCAGCAGCTTAGGCGACAGGGTCCAAGAGACCCAGTACTTC. The full variable domain, its missing parts supplied by reference TRBV7-9 and TRBJ2-5, is DTGVSQNPRHKITKRGQNVTFRCDPISEHNRLYWYRQTLGQGPEFLTYFQNEAQLEKSRLLSDRFSAERPKGSFSTLEIQRTEQGDSAMYLCASSLGDRVQETQYFGPGTRLLVL.

This clone has only one observation. The chain joins TRBV7-2 to TRBJ2-7, with 9 bases aligning to TRBD1. This CDR3 is 15 amino acids long. Germline V gene data show CDR1 as SGHTA and CDR2 as FQGNSA. V lost 0 bases and J lost 5; bases outside the gene matches: 5. CDR3 DNA: TGTGCCAGCAGCTTAGCGCGACAGGGGGTCCACGAGCAGTACTTC. Amino acids: CASSLARQGVHEQYF. Using reference TRBV7-2 and TRBJ2-7 for the parts outside the CDR3, the full variable domain is GAGVSQSPSNKVTEKGKDVELRCDPISGHTALYWYRQSLGQGLEFLIYFQGNSAPDKSGLPSDRFSAERTGGSVSTLTIQRTQQEDSAVYLCASSLARQGVHEQYFGPGTRLTVT.

J is TRBJ2-6 and V is TRBV7-9, with D maybe TRBD1 (6 bases). The CDR3 contains 18 residues. The V and J ends lost 4 bases and 1 base respectively, with 17 bases between them. CDR1 is SEHNR, CDR2 FQNEAQ, per germline (reference sequence). The CDR3 here is CASSSDRRKSSGANVLTF. The CDR3 DNA follows: TGTGCCAGCAGCTCCGACAGGAGGAAAAGTTCTGGGGCCAACGTCCTGACTTTC.

The chain uses TRBV7-9 and TRBJ1-5; no definite D call. Germline CDR1 and CDR2: SEHNR and FQNEAQ (reference sequence). V lost 5 bases, J lost 4 bases, and 12 bases lay in between. The CDR3 runs 14 residues. Here the CDR3 DNA reads TGTGCCAGCAGCCTATCCACCTTTAATCAGCCCCAGCATTTT. Its protein is CASSLSTFNQPQHF.

This chain joins TRBV6-5 and TRBJ2-7; weak D call: TRBD1 (7 bases). The CDR3 is made up of 16 amino acids. CDR1 MNHEY and CDR2 SVGAGI come from the germline V gene. V dropped 4 bases and J dropped 3 bases, with 19 bases sitting between them. As DNA, the CDR3 is TGTGCCAGCAGTTCGAACCGGCAGGGGGGTCTCTACGAGCAGTACTTC. Translating gives CASSSNRQGGLYEQYF.

The chain employs TRBV6-5 and TRBJ2-5; possible D gene TRBD1, 6 bases. V dropped 2 bases and J dropped 5 bases, with 15 bases sitting between them. The germline V gene encodes CDR1 MNHEY and CDR2 SVGAGI. The CDR3 contains 15 residues. The CDR3 sequence is CASSYLGTGKETQYF. Written as DNA, the CDR3 is TGTGCCAGCAGTTACCTGGGCACAGGGAAGGAGACCCAGTACTTC.

The CDR3 here is CASRPGDSGGNSPLHF. The CDR3 DNA is TGCGCCAGCAGACCCGGGGACAGCGGGGGAAATTCACCCCTCCACTTT. V usage is TRBV4-1 and J usage is TRBJ1-6, with TRBD1 matching 7 bases. Germline V CDR1 and CDR2: MGHRA, YSYEKL. CDR3 size: 16 residues. Losses at the gene ends were 6 bases for V and 7 bases for J; bases not matched to a gene: 12.

In this sample, this clone turned up a few times. The rearrangement links TRBV11-2 to TRBJ2-1, with 7 positions matching TRBD1. J lost 0 bases, V lost 5 bases, and 4 bases had no gene match. This CDR3 is 15 amino acids long. Germline CDR1 is SGHAT and CDR2 is FQNNGV. The CDR3 protein is CASSRGQSSYNEQFF. The CDR3 region has the DNA TGTGCCAGCAGCCGGGGACAGAGCTCCTACAATGAGCAGTTCTTC.

This clone was seen a handful of times. The rearrangement uses TRBV5-4 and TRBJ2-6; the match to TRBD1 covers 11 bases. This CDR3 contains 17 residues. With V trimmed by 4 bases and J by 2 bases, 5 bases remained unmatched. Germline CDR1 SGHNT, CDR2 YYREEE (reference sequence). The CDR3 loop reads CASSPGQGATGANVLTF. Written as DNA, the CDR3 is TGTGCCAGCAGCCCCGGACAGGGGGCGACTGGGGCCAACGTCCTGACTTTC.

The CDR3, as DNA: TGTGCCAGCAGCTTCCTTCTTCTTGACGAGCAGTACTTC. Its protein product is CASSFLLLDEQYF. This sequence joins TRBV5-4 and TRBJ2-7; unclear D gene. The CDR3 consists of 13 residues. The germline V gene encodes CDR1 SGHNT and CDR2 YYREEE (reference sequence). The germline V and J ends were trimmed by 2 bases and 5 bases, with 11 bases remaining between them.

V is TRBV19 and J is TRBJ1-3; no clear D. Germline V gives CDR1 LNHDA, CDR2 SQIVND (reference sequence). V lost 8 bases, J lost 1 base, and 18 bases lay in between. This CDR3 is built from 16 residues. CDR3 bases: TGTGCCAGTTGTTTGAGCCCTGGTCGTTCTGGAAACACCATATATTTT. Translating it yields CASCLSPGRSGNTIYF.

The chain employs TRBV18 and TRBJ1-6; D not certain. The CDR3 is made up of 14 amino acids. The germline gives CDR1 KGHSH, CDR2 LQKENI. The V end lost 8 bases, the J end lost 8 bases, and 16 bases lay between the germline ends. CDR3 in amino acids: CASQRMHEDSPLHF. In DNA, the CDR3 is TGTGCCAGCCAACGGATGCACGAGGATTCACCCCTCCACTTT.

This sequence joins TRBV5-4 and TRBJ2-5; 9 bases map to TRBD2. CDR1 is SGHNT, CDR2 YYREEE, per germline (reference sequence). Trimming at V came to 0 bases and at J to 5 bases, leaving 14 bases not matched to a gene. The CDR3 extends over 18 amino acids. CDR3 DNA: TGTGCCAGCAGCTTGGGGGGAAGAGCGGGAGGACTTTTGGAGACCCAGTACTTC. The encoded protein is CASSLGGRAGGLLETQYF.

This chain links TRBV19 with TRBJ2-7; 8 positions match TRBD2. The CDR3 consists of 14 residues. V shed 5 bases and J 3 bases; nucleotides not matched to a gene: 6. The V gene's germline CDR1 is LNHDA and CDR2 SQIVND (reference sequence). Written as DNA, the CDR3 is TGTGCCAGTAGTGTCGATACTAGCGGCTACGAGCAGTACTTC. Its protein is CASSVDTSGYEQYF.

The chain carries TRBV30 and TRBJ2-3; D remains ambiguous. Trimming left V 0 bases short and J 0 bases short, with 7 bases between. From germline, CDR1 is GTSNPN and CDR2 SVGIG (reference sequence). The CDR3 is made up of 14 amino acids. The DNA for the CDR3 is TGTGCCTGGAGTGTTTCCCTAAGCACAGATACGCAGTATTTT. Its protein is CAWSVSLSTDTQYF.

The chain recombines TRBV2 with TRBJ1-5; the D is unclear. The CDR3 totals 12 residues. The V and J ends lost 8 bases and 9 bases respectively, with 14 bases between them. Germline CDR1 SNHLY, CDR2 FYNNEI. Here the CDR3 DNA reads TGTGCCAGCTTACTTAGCCCTGGGCCCCAGCATTTT. Translating gives CASLLSPGPQHF.

V is TRBV29-1 and J is TRBJ1-2, with D perhaps matching TRBD1 (5 bases). Germline V gene sequence: CDR1 SQVTM, CDR2 ANQGSEA. CDR3 length equals 12 residues. Trimming left V 4 bases short and J 4 bases short, with 10 bases between. The CDR3, as DNA: TGCAGCGTTGGCAGTGGGGCCTATGGCTACACCTTC. It codes for CSVGSGAYGYTF.

The CDR3 loop reads CASRVQGRGTGELFF. The CDR3, as DNA: TGTGCCAGTAGAGTACAGGGGCGCGGGACCGGGGAGCTGTTTTTT. This chain connects TRBV19 to TRBJ2-2, with 7 bases fitting TRBD1. The CDR3 contains 15 residues. V shed 6 bases and J 5 bases; nucleotides not matched to a gene: 9. The germline V gene encodes CDR1 LNHDA and CDR2 SQIVND (reference sequence).

The rearrangement links TRBV7-8 to TRBJ2-7; D ambiguous. Trimming took off 5 bases at V and 6 bases at J, with 11 bases between the two ends. Germline V gene data show CDR1 as SGHVS and CDR2 as FQNEAQ. The CDR3 is 12 amino acids. The CDR3 region is CASSLRPGEQYF. The CDR3 coding sequence is TGTGCCAGCAGCCTAAGGCCGGGCGAGCAGTACTTC.

Worth noting for this clone: The same CDR3 is also encoded by other DNA sequences in this sample. The rearrangement uses TRBV24-1 and TRBJ2-1; D gene unclear. V was clipped by 4 bases and J by 4 bases, with 4 bases between them. The CDR3 consists of 12 residues. Germline V gene lookup returns CDR1 KGHDR and CDR2 SFDVKD. CDR3 amino acids: CATSDLYNEQFF. In nucleotides, the CDR3 is TGTGCCACCAGTGACCTTTACAATGAGCAGTTCTTC.

The V call is TRBV11-2, the J call TRBJ2-1; tentatively, D is TRBD2 (5 bases). This CDR3 is 12 amino acids long. Per the germline V gene, CDR1 is SGHAT and CDR2 is FQNNGV. The V and J ends lost 2 bases and 6 bases respectively, with 5 bases between them. CDR3 sequence: CASSLTSNEQFF. The CDR3 DNA is TGTGCCAGCAGCTTAACTAGCAATGAGCAGTTCTTC.

The V call is TRBV19, the J call TRBJ1-5; the match to TRBD1 covers 10 bases. The V gene end was trimmed by 5 bases and the J gene end by 3 bases; junction bases not matched to a gene: 7. The CDR3 sequence is 16 residues long. Germline loops: CDR1 LNHDA, CDR2 SQIVND (reference sequence). CDR3 protein: CASSGGQGTYNQPQHF. The CDR3 nucleotides read TGTGCCAGTAGTGGGGGACAGGGGACCTACAATCAGCCCCAGCATTTT. The variable domain in full, with the rest retrieved from reference TRBV19 and TRBJ1-5, is DGGITQSPKYLFRKEGQNVTLSCEQNLNHDAMYWYRQDPGQGLRLIYYSQIVNDFQKGDIAEGYSVSREKKESFPLTVTSAQKNPTAFYLCASSGGQGTYNQPQHFGDGTRLSIL.

This clone was picked up one time. V usage is TRBV15 and J usage is TRBJ1-5; tentatively, D is TRBD1 (5 bases). There are 17 residues in the CDR3. V was cut by 0 bases and J by 0 bases, with 12 bases left in between. Germline assignment: CDR1 LNHNV and CDR2 YYDKDF (reference sequence). CDR3: CATSRDGTPYSNQPQHF. The CDR3 nucleotides read TGTGCCACCAGCAGAGATGGGACTCCCTATAGCAATCAGCCCCAGCATTTT.

The chain is built from TRBV30 and TRBJ2-1; 7 bases agree with TRBD2. Germline lookup yields CDR1 GTSNPN and CDR2 SVGIG (reference sequence). The CDR3 has 14 amino acids. V was pared by 7 bases and J by 7 bases, with 13 bases of the junction left unmatched. The DNA for the CDR3 is TGTGCCTACACCCGGACTAGAGGGGTAAATGAGCAGTTCTTC. It specifies CAYTRTRGVNEQFF.